This T cell receptor (beta chain) originates from a study of human T cells and chemical hapten exposure. Study overall: The use of 2% DPC on roughly 2 cm by roughly 2 cm of upper inner arm skin constituted sensitization. There were weekly diphenylcyclopropenone doses to the scalp for patients throughout the roughly 22-week study. The study's findings and limits: After DPC sensitization, TCRs above 1 in 1000 frequency showed no change.

From the RACE reads, TCRdb called clonotypes with MiXCR, one entry per CDR3 protein. The sample consists of around 130,000 distinct CDR3 sequences, roughly 12% of them appearing once. This clonotype came up a few times. Its antigen is not identified. As for time point: patch test 3, about 24 weeks after DPC sensitization. Treatment: therapeutic diphenylcyclopropenone sensitization with weekly scalp DPC. Germline CDR1 reads MNHEY; CDR2 reads SMNVEV (reference sequence). Trimming took off 1 base at V and 3 bases at J, with 9 bases between the two ends. The CDR3 totals 14 residues. The specimen comprised whole blood, sampled in connection with sensitization to the hapten diphenylcyclopropenone (DPC). The rearrangement links TRBV27 to TRBJ1-2; D uncertain. The sequence came from a woman aged 45-65 years with alopecia areata. Some clones in this sample may be carry-over from other donors' samples. CDR3 bases: TGTGCCAGCAGTTTATTTTACGACGACTATGGCTACACCTTC. It encodes CASSLFYDDYGYTF.